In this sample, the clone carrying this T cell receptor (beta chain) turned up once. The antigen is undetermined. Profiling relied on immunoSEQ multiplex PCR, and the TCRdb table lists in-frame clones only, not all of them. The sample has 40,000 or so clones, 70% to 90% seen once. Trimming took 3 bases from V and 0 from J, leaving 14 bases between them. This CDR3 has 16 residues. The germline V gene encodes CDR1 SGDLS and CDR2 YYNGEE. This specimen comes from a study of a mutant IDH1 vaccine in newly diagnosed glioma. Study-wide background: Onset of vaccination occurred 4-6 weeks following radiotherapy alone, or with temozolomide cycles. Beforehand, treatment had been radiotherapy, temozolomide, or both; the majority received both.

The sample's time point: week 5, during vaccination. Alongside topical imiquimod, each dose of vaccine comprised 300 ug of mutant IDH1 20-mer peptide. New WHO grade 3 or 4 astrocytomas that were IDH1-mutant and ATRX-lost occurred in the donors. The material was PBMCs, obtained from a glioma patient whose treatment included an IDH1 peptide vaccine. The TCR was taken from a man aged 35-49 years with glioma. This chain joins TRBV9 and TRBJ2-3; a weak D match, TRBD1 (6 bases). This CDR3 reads CASSARGIPSTDTQYF. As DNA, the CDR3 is TGTGCCAGCAGCGCCAGGGGTATCCCCAGCACAGATACGCAGTATTTT.